The rows below give T cell receptor beta chains drawn from one sample of a study of blood T cell repertoires in COVID-19. Generated by immunoSEQ multiplex PCR, the TCRdb table keeps only in-frame clones and is missing some. The sample contains tens of thousands of clones, about 81% of which appear only once. What was sequenced was peripheral blood. These receptors were collected from a human donor in a cohort sampled during active COVID-19. The CDR3 runs from the conserved cysteine through the conserved F or W. Each record gives: J gene, V gene, clone size, D gene, CDR3 protein, CDR3 DNA. A D gene is named only where the DNA matches it firmly. The size of a clone is reported for some rows only, either as once, few or many, or as a class for expanded clones.

>TRBJ1-1|TRBV19|NA|NA
CASSIDLRGNTEAFF
TGTGCCAGTAGTATAGATCTTAGGGGGAACACTGAAGCTTTCTTT
>TRBJ2-2|TRBV19|once|TRBD1
CASRNTGVNTGELFF
TGTGCCAGTAGGAACACAGGGGTGAACACCGGGGAGCTGTTTTTT
>TRBJ2-5|TRBV29-1|NA|TRBD1
CSVGTGGQGETQYF
TGCAGCGTTGGGACAGGGGGCCAAGGCGAGACCCAGTACTTC
>TRBJ1-3|TRBV19|few|NA
CASSPDSGNTIYF
TGTGCCAGTAGTCCAGACTCTGGAAACACCATATATTTT
>TRBJ1-1|TRBV2|NA|NA
CASSEQNTEAFF
TGTGCCAGCAGCGAACAGAACACTGAAGCTTTCTTT
>TRBJ2-4|TRBV5-1|few|NA
CASSLDTSGGLNIQYF
TGCGCCAGCAGCTTGGATACTTCAGGGGGGTTGAACATTCAGTACTTC
>TRBJ1-1|TRBV24-1|few|NA
CATTPTQGRGTEAFF
TGTGCCACCACCCCAACCCAGGGGCGTGGAACTGAAGCTTTCTTT
>TRBJ2-7|TRBV27|NA|TRBD2
CASSLSSGLADYEQYF
TGTGCCAGCAGTTTATCCTCGGGACTAGCGGATTACGAGCAGTACTTC
>TRBJ1-3|TRBV10-3|NA|TRBD1
CAIRQGSQLSGNTIYF
TGTGCCATCAGACAGGGGTCCCAACTCTCTGGAAACACCATATATTTT
>TRBJ2-1|TRBV10-1|once|TRBD2
CASSAGLAEGPDNEQFF
TGCGCCAGCAGTGCCGGACTAGCGGAGGGCCCAGACAATGAGCAGTTCTTC
>TRBJ2-1|TRBV19|NA|NA
CASSKRSSNEQFF
TGTGCCAGTAGTAAGCGTAGTAGCAATGAGCAGTTCTTC
>TRBJ2-5|TRBV28|NA|TRBD2
CASSSYGLAGGWETQYF
TGTGCCAGCAGTTCGTACGGACTAGCGGGAGGGTGGGAGACCCAGTACTTC
>TRBJ2-4|TRBV2|NA|TRBD1
CASRGQANIQYF
TGTGCCAGCAGGGGACAGGCAAACATTCAGTACTTC
>TRBJ2-7|TRBV7-9|many|TRBD1
CASSPGGVGGQPRTYEQYF
TGTGCCAGCAGCCCAGGGGGCGTAGGTGGACAGCCCCGAACCTACGAGCAGTACTTC
>TRBJ2-1|TRBV4-2|NA|NA
CASSQAGSADYEQFF
TGTGCCAGCAGCCAAGCTGGGAGTGCCGACTATGAGCAGTTCTTC
>TRBJ2-1|TRBV27|NA|TRBD1
CASSFRADRGDHEQFF
TGTGCCAGCAGCTTCAGGGCGGACAGGGGAGACCATGAGCAGTTCTTC
>TRBJ2-1|TRBV6-1|NA|NA
CASSEGYKGVGQFF
TGTGCCAGCAGTGAAGGATATAAAGGGGTCGGGCAGTTCTTC
>TRBJ1-5|TRBV4-1|NA|NA
CASSQGYLGTQENQPQHF
TGCGCCAGCAGCCAAGGGTACCTCGGGACACAGGAGAATCAGCCCCAGCATTTT
>TRBJ1-6|TRBV7-8|NA|TRBD1
CASSRIPGQGTSSPLHF
TGTGCCAGCAGCCGGATCCCGGGACAGGGTACAAGTTCACCCCTCCACTTT
>TRBJ1-1|TRBV11-2|once|NA
CASSLDTSGNTEAFF
TGTGCCAGCAGCTTAGATACGTCCGGGAACACTGAAGCTTTCTTT
>TRBJ2-2|TRBV4-3|NA|TRBD2
CASSPMAGGGTGELFF
TGCGCCAGCAGCCCCATGGCGGGAGGAGGGACCGGGGAGCTGTTTTTT
>TRBJ1-1|TRBV2|NA|NA
CASPRGDRTMNTEAFF
TGTGCCAGCCCTCGCGGAGACAGGACCATGAACACTGAAGCTTTCTTT
>TRBJ1-1|TRBV7-9|NA|NA
CASSLGQTMNTEAFF
TGTGCCAGCAGCTTAGGACAGACGATGAACACTGAAGCTTTCTTT
>TRBJ2-2|TRBV10-3|NA|TRBD2
CAISDLAGEIAGELFF
TGTGCCATCAGTGACCTAGCGGGAGAAATCGCCGGGGAGCTGTTTTTT
>TRBJ2-1|TRBV29-1|NA|NA
CSVELGLREQFF
TGCAGCGTTGAGCTGGGGCTTCGGGAGCAGTTCTTC
>TRBJ2-1|TRBV24-1|NA|TRBD2
CATSDPGGIDNEQFF
TGTGCCACCAGTGACCCGGGAGGGATAGACAATGAGCAGTTCTTC
>TRBJ2-7|TRBV5-1|NA|TRBD2
CASSSSDSGIYEQYF
TGCGCCAGCAGCTCCTCGGATAGCGGGATCTACGAGCAGTACTTC
>TRBJ2-3|TRBV29-1|NA|NA
CSVERGITDTQYF
TGCAGCGTTGAAAGAGGGATCACAGATACGCAGTATTTT
>TRBJ2-7|TRBV4-1|NA|NA
CASSQVRGLLHEQYF
TGCGCCAGCAGCCAAGTCAGGGGTCTCCTACACGAGCAGTACTTC
>TRBJ2-7|TRBV6-6|NA|TRBD1
CASSYGDRGAEQYF
TGTGCCAGCAGTTACGGGGACAGGGGGGCCGAGCAGTACTTC
>TRBJ2-5|TRBV19|NA|TRBD2
CASSNPGLAGGRETQYF
TGTGCCAGTAGTAATCCGGGACTAGCGGGAGGGAGGGAGACCCAGTACTTC
>TRBJ1-2|TRBV5-1|NA|TRBD1
CASSSGTEGGGGYTF
TGCGCCAGCAGCTCCGGGACAGAGGGGGGTGGTGGCTACACCTTC
>TRBJ1-6|TRBV7-9|NA|TRBD1
CASSSASGGNSPLHF
TGTGCCAGCAGCTCAGCGTCAGGGGGTAATTCACCCCTCCACTTT
>TRBJ2-7|TRBV25-1|NA|TRBD2
CASREPSGRLYEQYF
TGTGCCAGCAGAGAACCTAGCGGGAGATTGTACGAGCAGTACTTC
>TRBJ2-3|TRBV19|NA|TRBD1
CASSPGGQGTDTQYF
TGTGCCAGTAGTCCAGGGGGACAGGGCACAGATACGCAGTATTTT
>TRBJ1-3|TRBV27|NA|NA
CASSRSTSGNTIYF
TGTGCCAGCAGTAGGAGTACCTCTGGAAACACCATATATTTT
>TRBJ1-1|TRBV4-3|NA|NA
CASSQGVSSFTEAFF
TGCGCCAGCAGCCAAGGAGTCTCAAGTTTCACTGAAGCTTTCTTT
>TRBJ1-1|TRBV18|NA|NA
CASSPRGRGGANTEAFF
TGTGCCAGCTCACCACGGGGTAGGGGAGGGGCGAACACTGAAGCTTTCTTT
>TRBJ1-2|TRBV27|NA|NA
CASSLWAGQGYTF
TGTGCCAGCAGTTTGTGGGCAGGGCAGGGCTACACCTTC
>TRBJ2-7|TRBV7-2|few|NA
CASSSLRMSEEQYF
TGTGCCAGCAGCTCCCTCCGCATGTCTGAGGAGCAGTACTTC
>TRBJ2-7|TRBV4-1|NA|NA
CASSQDSGGLSYEQYF
TGCGCCAGCAGCCAAGATAGCGGAGGGCTCTCCTACGAGCAGTACTTC
>TRBJ2-1|TRBV20-1|medium-sized|NA
CSASPMGVGQFF
TGCAGTGCCAGTCCTATGGGAGTGGGGCAGTTCTTC
>TRBJ1-2|TRBV9|NA|TRBD1
CASSEPHSDRTNYGYTF
TGTGCCAGCAGCGAGCCCCACTCGGACAGGACTAACTATGGCTACACCTTC
>TRBJ2-7|TRBV24-1|NA|TRBD2
CATSDQTSALAYEQYF
TGTGCCACCAGTGACCAGACTAGCGCCTTGGCCTACGAGCAGTACTTC
>TRBJ2-7|TRBV6-5|NA|NA
CASSRGYEQYF
TGTGCCAGCAGTAGAGGGTACGAGCAGTACTTC
>TRBJ2-7|TRBV30|NA|NA
CAWSVGGYEQYF
TGTGCCTGGAGTGTTGGCGGCTACGAGCAGTACTTC
>TRBJ1-1|TRBV7-9|NA|NA
CASRPNFREGMNTEAFF
TGTGCCAGCAGACCGAACTTTCGTGAGGGAATGAACACTGAAGCTTTCTTT
>TRBJ2-1|TRBV30|once|NA
CAWSGGQSNEQFF
TGTGCCTGGAGCGGGGGGCAGAGCAATGAGCAGTTCTTC
>TRBJ1-1|TRBV5-1|NA|TRBD1
CASSLAGTANTEAFF
TGCGCCAGCAGCTTGGCCGGGACAGCGAACACTGAAGCTTTCTTT
>TRBJ1-1|TRBV28|NA|NA
CASSPGPGLRGDTEAFF
TGTGCCAGCAGCCCCGGCCCTGGGTTAAGGGGTGACACTGAAGCTTTCTTT
>TRBJ2-7|TRBV4-3|NA|TRBD2
CASSQVGSGRNEQYF
TGCGCCAGCAGCCAAGTGGGTAGCGGGAGAAACGAGCAGTACTTC
>TRBJ2-3|TRBV7-9|NA|NA
CASSRTGTDTQYF
TGTGCCAGCAGCCGGACAGGCACAGATACGCAGTATTTT
>TRBJ2-4|TRBV19|NA|TRBD2
CASSLAGGNIQYF
TGTGCCAGTAGTCTAGCGGGAGGGAACATTCAGTACTTC
>TRBJ2-7|TRBV2|NA|NA
CASSRDLAYEQYF
TGTGCCAGCAGTCGGGACTTAGCCTACGAGCAGTACTTC
>TRBJ1-4|TRBV7-9|NA|TRBD1
CASSLWTGGRTNEKLFF
TGTGCCAGCAGCTTATGGACAGGGGGACGCACTAATGAAAAACTGTTTTTT
>TRBJ1-1|TRBV6-2/TRBV6-3|NA|NA
CASSSTGNTEAFF
TGTGCCAGCAGTTCCACAGGGAACACTGAAGCTTTCTTT